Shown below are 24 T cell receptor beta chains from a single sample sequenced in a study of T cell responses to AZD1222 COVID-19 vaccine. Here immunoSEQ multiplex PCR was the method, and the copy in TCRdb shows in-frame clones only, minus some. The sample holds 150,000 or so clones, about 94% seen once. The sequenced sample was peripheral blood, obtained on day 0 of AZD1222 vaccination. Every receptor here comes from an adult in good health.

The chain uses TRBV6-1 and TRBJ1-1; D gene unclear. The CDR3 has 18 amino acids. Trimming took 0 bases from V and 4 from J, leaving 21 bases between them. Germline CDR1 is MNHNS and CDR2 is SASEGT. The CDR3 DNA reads TGTGCCAGCAGTGAAGCGGCGGGCTCTTTGGTATGGGTCACTGAAGCTTTCTTT. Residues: CASSEAAGSLVWVTEAFF.

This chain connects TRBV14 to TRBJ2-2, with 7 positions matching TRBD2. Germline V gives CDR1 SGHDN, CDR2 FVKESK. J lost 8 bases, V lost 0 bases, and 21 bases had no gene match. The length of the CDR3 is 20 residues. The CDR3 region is CASSQDYSPSGRLKSGELFF. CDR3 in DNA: TGTGCCAGCAGCCAAGATTACTCTCCTAGCGGTCGACTTAAATCGGGGGAGCTGTTTTTT. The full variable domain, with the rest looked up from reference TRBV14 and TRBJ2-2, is EAGVTQFPSHSVIEKGQTVTLRCDPISGHDNLYWYRRVMGKEIKFLLHFVKESKQDESGMPNNRFLAERTGGTYSTLKVQPAELEDSGVYFCASSQDYSPSGRLKSGELFFGEGSRLTVL.

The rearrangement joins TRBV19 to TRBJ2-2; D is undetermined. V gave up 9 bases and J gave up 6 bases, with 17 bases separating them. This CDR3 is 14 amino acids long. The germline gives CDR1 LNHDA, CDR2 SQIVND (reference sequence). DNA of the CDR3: TGTGCCAGCGGAATGGGTGGCCCGCCCGGGGAGCTGTTTTTT. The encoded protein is CASGMGGPPGELFF.

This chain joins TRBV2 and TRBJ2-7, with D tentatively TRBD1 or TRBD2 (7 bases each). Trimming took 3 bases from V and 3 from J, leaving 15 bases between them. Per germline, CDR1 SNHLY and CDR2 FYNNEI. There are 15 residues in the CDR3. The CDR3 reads CASSDRQGGVYEQYF. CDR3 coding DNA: TGTGCCAGCAGTGACCGACAGGGAGGGGTCTACGAGCAGTACTTC.

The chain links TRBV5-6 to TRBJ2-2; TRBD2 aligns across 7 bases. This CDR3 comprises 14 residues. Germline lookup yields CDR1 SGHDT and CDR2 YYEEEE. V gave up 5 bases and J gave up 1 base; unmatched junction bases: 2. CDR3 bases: TGTGCCAGCAGTCGCGGGAGGAACACCGGGGAGCTGTTTTTT. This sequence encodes CASSRGRNTGELFF.

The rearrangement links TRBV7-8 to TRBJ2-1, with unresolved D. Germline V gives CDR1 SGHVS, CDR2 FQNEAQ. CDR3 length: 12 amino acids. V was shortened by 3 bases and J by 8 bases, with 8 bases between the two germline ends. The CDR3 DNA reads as TGTGCCAGCAGCTTCCGTACCCATGAGCAGTTCTTC. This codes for CASSFRTHEQFF.

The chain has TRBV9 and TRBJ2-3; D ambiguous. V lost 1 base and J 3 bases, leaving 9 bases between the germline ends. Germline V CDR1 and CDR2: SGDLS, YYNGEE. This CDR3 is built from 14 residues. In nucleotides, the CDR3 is TGTGCCAGCAGCGTAAGCGTGGGGACAGATACGCAGTATTTT. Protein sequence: CASSVSVGTDTQYF.

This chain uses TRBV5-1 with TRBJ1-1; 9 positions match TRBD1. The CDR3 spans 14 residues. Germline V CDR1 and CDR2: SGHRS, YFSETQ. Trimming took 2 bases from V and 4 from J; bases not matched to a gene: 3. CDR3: CASSLGQGSTEAFF. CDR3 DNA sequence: TGCGCCAGCAGCTTAGGACAGGGGTCCACTGAAGCTTTCTTT.

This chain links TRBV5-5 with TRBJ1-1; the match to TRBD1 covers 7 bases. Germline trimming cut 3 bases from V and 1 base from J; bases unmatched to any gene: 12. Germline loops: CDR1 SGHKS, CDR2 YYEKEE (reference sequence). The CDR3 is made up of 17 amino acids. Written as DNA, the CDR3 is TGTGCCAGCAGCTCGGAGGGACAGAGACGGCGGAACACTGAAGCTTTCTTT. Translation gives CASSSEGQRRRNTEAFF.

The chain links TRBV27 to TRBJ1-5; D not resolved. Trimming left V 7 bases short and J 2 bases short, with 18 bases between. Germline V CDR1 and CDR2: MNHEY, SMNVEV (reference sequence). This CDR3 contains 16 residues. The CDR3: CASNAAGPSGNQPQHF. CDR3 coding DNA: TGTGCCAGCAACGCGGCAGGCCCCTCGGGCAATCAGCCCCAGCATTTT.

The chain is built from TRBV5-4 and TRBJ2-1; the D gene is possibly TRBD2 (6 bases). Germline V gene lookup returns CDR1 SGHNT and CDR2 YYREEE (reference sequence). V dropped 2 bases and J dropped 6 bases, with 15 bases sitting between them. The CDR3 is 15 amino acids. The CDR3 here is CASSFDPAGSNEQFF. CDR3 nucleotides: TGTGCCAGCAGCTTCGACCCCGCGGGGTCCAATGAGCAGTTCTTC.

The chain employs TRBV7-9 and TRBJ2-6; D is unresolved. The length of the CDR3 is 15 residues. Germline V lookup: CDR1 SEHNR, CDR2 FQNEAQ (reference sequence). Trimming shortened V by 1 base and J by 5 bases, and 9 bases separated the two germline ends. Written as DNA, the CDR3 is TGTGCCAGCAGCTTAGGAGGCGACTGGGCCAACGTCCTGACTTTC. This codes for CASSLGGDWANVLTF.

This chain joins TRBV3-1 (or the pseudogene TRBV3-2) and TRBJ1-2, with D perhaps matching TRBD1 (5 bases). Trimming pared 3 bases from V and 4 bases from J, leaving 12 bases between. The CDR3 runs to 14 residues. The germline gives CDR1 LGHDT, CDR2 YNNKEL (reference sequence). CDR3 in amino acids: CASSQQSGTYGYTF. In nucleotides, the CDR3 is TGTGCCAGCAGCCAGCAATCCGGGACCTATGGCTACACCTTC.

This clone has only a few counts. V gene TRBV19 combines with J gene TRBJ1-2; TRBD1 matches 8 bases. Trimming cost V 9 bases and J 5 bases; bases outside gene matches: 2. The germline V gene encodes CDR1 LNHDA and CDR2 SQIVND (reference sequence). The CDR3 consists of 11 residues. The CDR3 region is CASRDRYGYTF. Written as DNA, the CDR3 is TGTGCCAGCCGGGACAGGTATGGCTACACCTTC.

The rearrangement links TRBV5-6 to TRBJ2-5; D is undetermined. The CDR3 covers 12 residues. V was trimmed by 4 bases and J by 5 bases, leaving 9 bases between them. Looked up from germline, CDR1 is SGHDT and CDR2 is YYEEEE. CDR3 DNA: TGTGCCAGCAGCCCTCGCCGGGAGACCCAGTACTTC. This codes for CASSPRRETQYF.

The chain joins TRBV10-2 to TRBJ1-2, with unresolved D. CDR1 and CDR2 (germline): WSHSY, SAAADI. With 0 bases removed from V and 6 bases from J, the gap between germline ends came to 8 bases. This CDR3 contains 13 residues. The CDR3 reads CASSESLGHGYTF. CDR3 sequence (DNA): TGCGCCAGCAGTGAGTCGTTAGGGCATGGCTACACCTTC.

CDR3 region: CASTDRDTTNEQFF. The CDR3 coding sequence is TGTGCCAGCACCGACCGGGACACCACCAATGAGCAGTTCTTC. This rearrangement joins TRBV28 to TRBJ2-1; a weak D match, TRBD1 (6 bases). The ends were cut back, 7 bases at V and 6 bases at J, with 16 bases in the middle. CDR1 and CDR2 (germline): MDHEN, SYDVKM. The CDR3 is 14 residues long.

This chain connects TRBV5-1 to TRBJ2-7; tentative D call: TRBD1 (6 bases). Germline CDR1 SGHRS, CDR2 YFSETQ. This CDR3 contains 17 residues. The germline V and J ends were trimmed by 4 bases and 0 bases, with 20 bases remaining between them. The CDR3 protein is CASSPEIGQIDSYEQYF. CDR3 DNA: TGCGCCAGCAGCCCCGAGATTGGACAGATAGACTCCTACGAGCAGTACTTC.

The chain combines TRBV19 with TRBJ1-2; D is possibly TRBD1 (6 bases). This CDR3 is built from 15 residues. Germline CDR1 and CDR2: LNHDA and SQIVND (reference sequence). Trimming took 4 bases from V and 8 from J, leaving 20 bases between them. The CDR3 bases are TGTGCCAGTAGTACCGATGGACAGCAAAGGGAGGGCTACACCTTC. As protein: CASSTDGQQREGYTF.

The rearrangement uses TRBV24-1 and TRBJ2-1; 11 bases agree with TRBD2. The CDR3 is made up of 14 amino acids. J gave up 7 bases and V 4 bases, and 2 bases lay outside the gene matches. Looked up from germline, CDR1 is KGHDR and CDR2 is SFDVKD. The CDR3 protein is CATSDRLAGNEQFF. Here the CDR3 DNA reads TGTGCCACCAGTGACCGACTAGCGGGAAATGAGCAGTTCTTC.

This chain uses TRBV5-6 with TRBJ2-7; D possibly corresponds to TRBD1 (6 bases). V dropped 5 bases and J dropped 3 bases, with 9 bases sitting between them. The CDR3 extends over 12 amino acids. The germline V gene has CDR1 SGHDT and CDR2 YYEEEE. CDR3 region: CASRVQGYEQYF. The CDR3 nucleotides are TGTGCCAGCAGGGTACAGGGCTACGAGCAGTACTTC.

CDR3 nucleotide sequence: TGCAGCGCCCACAGGGACAATGAGCAGTTCTTC. Protein product: CSAHRDNEQFF. This sequence joins TRBV29-1 and TRBJ2-1, with D possibly matching TRBD1 (6 bases). Between the trimmed V and J ends, which lost 7 bases and 5 bases, there was a span of 9 bases. The CDR3 is made up of 11 amino acids. From germline, CDR1 is SQVTM and CDR2 ANQGSEA.

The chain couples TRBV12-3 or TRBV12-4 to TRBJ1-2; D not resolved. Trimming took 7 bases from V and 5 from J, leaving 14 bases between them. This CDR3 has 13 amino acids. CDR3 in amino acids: CASNLDGPYGYTF. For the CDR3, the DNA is TGTGCCAGCAACCTCGACGGACCTTATGGCTACACCTTC.

CDR3 amino acids: CSVVRQAPTTEAFF. CDR3 nucleotide sequence: TGCAGCGTTGTAAGGCAGGCACCCACCACTGAAGCTTTCTTT. The V and J genes are TRBV29-1 and TRBJ1-1; the D is unclear. This CDR3 has 14 residues. Trimming removed 4 bases from V and 4 bases from J, with 16 bases in between. Per the germline V gene, CDR1 is SQVTM and CDR2 is ANQGSEA.